This TCR beta chain was profiled in a study of blood T cell repertoires in COVID-19. Study summary: Researchers got acute and convalescent COVID-19 samples from the United States, Italy and Spain.

Across fewer than 25 US areas, participants ranged in age from about 18 to 100 years. CDR1 and CDR2 (germline): SGHAT, FQDESV (reference sequence). The CDR3 covers 15 residues. The junction had 6 bases not matched to a gene; V was cut back by 5 bases and J by 3 bases. TCRdb keeps only in-frame clones here, not all; method: immunoSEQ multiplex PCR. The table includes 250,000 to 350,000 clones, around 85% detected once. This sequence joins TRBV11-1 and TRBJ1-1; 10 bases line up with TRBD1. This receptor was obtained from a woman in her 30s who had recovered from COVID-19. The sample taken for sequencing was PBMCs or T cells enriched from blood (not recorded which). The CDR3: CASSPPDRGDTEAFF. DNA of the CDR3: TGTGCCAGCAGCCCCCCGGACAGGGGGGACACTGAAGCTTTCTTT.